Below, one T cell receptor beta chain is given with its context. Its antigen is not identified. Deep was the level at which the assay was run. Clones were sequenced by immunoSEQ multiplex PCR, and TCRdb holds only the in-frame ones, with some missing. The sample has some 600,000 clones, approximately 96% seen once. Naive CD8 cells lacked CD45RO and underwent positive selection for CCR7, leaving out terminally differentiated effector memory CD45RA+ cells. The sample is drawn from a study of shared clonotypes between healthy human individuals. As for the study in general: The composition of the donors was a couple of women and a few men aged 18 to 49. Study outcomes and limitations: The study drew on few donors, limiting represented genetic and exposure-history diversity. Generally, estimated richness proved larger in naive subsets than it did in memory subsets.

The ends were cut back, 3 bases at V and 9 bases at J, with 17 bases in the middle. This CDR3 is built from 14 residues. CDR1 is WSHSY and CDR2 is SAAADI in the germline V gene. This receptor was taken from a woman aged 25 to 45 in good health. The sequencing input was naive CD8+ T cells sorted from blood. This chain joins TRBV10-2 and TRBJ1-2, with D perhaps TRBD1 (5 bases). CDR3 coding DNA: TGCGCCAGCAGTGATCTAGGGGAGTTCGACAGCTACACCTTC. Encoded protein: CASSDLGEFDSYTF.